Following are 16 T cell receptor beta chains from one sample sequenced in a study of shared clonotypes between healthy human individuals. Repertoires were generated with immunoSEQ multiplex PCR, while TCRdb's copy carries only in-frame clones and drops some. Of 2 million to 2.5 million clones in the sample, 93% were seen once. Sample: naive CD4+ T cells from PBMCs. Documented subset: CD45RA+ positively selected. The receptors derive from a young man in good health. Some clones in this sample may be carry-over from other donors' samples.

On this clone itself: Other DNA sequences in the same sample also yield this CDR3. The chain employs TRBV7-2 and TRBJ2-1, with 8 positions matching TRBD2. CDR3 length: 15 residues. CDR1 and CDR2 from the germline V gene are SGHTA and FQGNSA. The trim removed 4 bases at V and 1 base at J, leaving 3 bases unmatched. The CDR3 reads CASSSTSGSYNEQFF. In DNA form, the CDR3 reads TGTGCCAGCAGCTCAACTAGCGGTTCCTACAATGAGCAGTTCTTC.

This clone appeared once. J is TRBJ2-7 and V is TRBV10-3, with 10 bases lining up with TRBD2. Germline lookup yields CDR1 ENHRY and CDR2 SYGVKD. The CDR3 spans 13 residues. The V gene end was trimmed by 8 bases and the J gene end by 6 bases; junction bases not matched to a gene: 7. DNA for the CDR3: TGTGCCATCGCAACTAGCGGGATAACCGAGCAGTACTTC. It yields the protein CAIATSGITEQYF.

The chain is built from TRBV29-1 and TRBJ2-3; 7 nucleotides agree with TRBD2. The CDR3 runs to 15 residues. Germline lookup yields CDR1 SQVTM and CDR2 ANQGSEA. V was pared by 5 bases and J by 2 bases, with 10 bases of the junction left unmatched. CDR3 region: CSVRRTGTNTDTQYF. CDR3 in DNA: TGCAGCGTTCGGAGGACCGGGACTAACACAGATACGCAGTATTTT.

This rearrangement joins TRBV30 to TRBJ2-3; D tentatively fits TRBD1 or TRBD2 (5 bases each). The CDR3 covers 14 residues. Looked up from germline, CDR1 is GTSNPN and CDR2 is SVGIG (reference sequence). V shed 1 base and J shed 2 bases, with 10 bases lying between them. CDR3 amino acids: CAWSAGRHTDTQYF. Here the CDR3 DNA reads TGTGCCTGGAGTGCGGGACGGCACACAGATACGCAGTATTTT.

The chain is built from TRBV4-1 and TRBJ2-3, with 13 bases lining up with TRBD2. CDR3 length: 18 amino acids. Germline V CDR1 and CDR2: MGHRA, YSYEKL. The ends lost 4 bases at V and 4 bases at J; junction bases unmatched: 11. The CDR3 here is CASSPTTRLAGGADTQYF. In nucleotides, the CDR3 is TGCGCCAGCAGCCCTACAACCCGACTAGCGGGAGGAGCAGATACGCAGTATTTT.

The V gene is TRBV6-6, the J gene TRBJ2-7; D is ambiguous. V lost 6 bases and J lost 6, with 12 bases in between. Germline V lookup: CDR1 MNHNY, CDR2 SVGAGI (reference sequence). The CDR3 totals 12 residues. CDR3 bases: TGTGCCAGCAGACCAGACAATGGCGAGCAGTACTTC. Encoded protein: CASRPDNGEQYF.

The chain is built from TRBV7-8 and TRBJ1-2; 7 bases line up with TRBD1. With 5 bases clipped from V and 5 bases from J, the junction kept 11 bases outside the gene matches. Germline CDR1 reads SGHVS; CDR2 reads FQNEAQ. The CDR3 spans 15 residues. The CDR3 sequence: CASSPAPTGEYGYTF. CDR3 nucleotides: TGTGCCAGCAGCCCAGCACCTACAGGGGAGTATGGCTACACCTTC.

J is TRBJ1-1 and V is TRBV9, with D unclear. Trimming took 2 bases from V and 3 from J, leaving 11 bases between them. CDR1 SGDLS and CDR2 YYNGEE come from the germline V gene. This CDR3 is built from 14 residues. The CDR3 sequence is CASSVTPQDTEAFF. Here the CDR3 DNA reads TGTGCCAGCAGCGTCACACCGCAGGACACTGAAGCTTTCTTT.

The V and J genes are TRBV5-1 and TRBJ2-1; weak D call: TRBD2 (5 bases). This CDR3 comprises 15 residues. The V end lost 4 bases, the J end lost 4 bases, and 15 bases lay between the germline ends. CDR1 is SGHRS and CDR2 is YFSETQ in the germline V gene. This CDR3 is CASSMDGSEYNEQFF. CDR3 nucleotide sequence: TGCGCCAGCAGCATGGATGGGAGCGAGTACAATGAGCAGTTCTTC.

Concerning this clone: The sample contains more than one DNA sequence encoding this CDR3. The DNA for the CDR3 is TGCGCCAGCAGCTCGGGAGGCTACGAGCAGTACTTC. It encodes CASSSGGYEQYF. The chain employs TRBV5-1 and TRBJ2-7; 7 bases line up with TRBD2. Germline CDR1 is SGHRS and CDR2 is YFSETQ. CDR3 length equals 12 residues. The V and J ends lost 3 bases and 3 bases, in that order; junction bases with no gene match: 0. Filled out from reference TRBV5-1 and TRBJ2-7, the complete variable domain reads KAGVTQTPRYLIKTRGQQVTLSCSPISGHRSVSWYQQTPGQGLQFLFEYFSETQRNKGNFPGRFSGRQFSNSRSEMNVSTLELGDSALYLCASSSGGYEQYFGPGTRLTVT.

This chain connects TRBV4-1 to TRBJ2-5; 7 bases map to TRBD2. The junction had 13 bases not matched to a gene; V was cut back by 4 bases and J by 5 bases. From germline, CDR1 is MGHRA and CDR2 YSYEKL. This CDR3 comprises 16 residues. This CDR3 is CASSRTSGLVRETQYF. DNA for the CDR3: TGCGCCAGCAGCCGGACATCAGGACTAGTACGTGAGACCCAGTACTTC.

The V gene is TRBV2, the J gene TRBJ1-2; weak D call: TRBD1 (5 bases). CDR1 and CDR2 from the germline V gene are SNHLY and FYNNEI. The CDR3 extends over 14 amino acids. Trimming removed 6 bases at V and 3 bases at J, with 14 bases between. The CDR3 nucleotides read TGTGCCAGCAGCCGACAAGGGGTGGACTATGGCTACACCTTC. Its translation: CASSRQGVDYGYTF.

J is TRBJ1-2 and V is TRBV5-1, with 8 bases lining up with TRBD1. The ends lost 0 bases at V and 0 bases at J; junction bases unmatched: 1. CDR1 and CDR2 from the germline V gene are SGHRS and YFSETQ. The CDR3 covers 15 residues. The CDR3 bases are TGCGCCAGCAGCTTGGGACAGGGGCCTAACTATGGCTACACCTTC. Encoded protein: CASSLGQGPNYGYTF.

The chain uses TRBV5-6 and TRBJ1-6; TRBD1 might be the D (5 bases). The CDR3 is 14 residues long. CDR1 and CDR2 from the germline V gene are SGHDT and YYEEEE. The V end lost 2 bases, the J end lost 7 bases, and 10 bases lay between the germline ends. CDR3: CASSFRDPNSPLHF. As DNA, the CDR3 is TGTGCCAGCAGCTTTCGGGACCCGAATTCACCCCTCCACTTT.

The V gene is TRBV9, the J gene TRBJ1-3, with TRBD1 as a possible D gene (5 bases). The length of the CDR3 is 16 residues. Trimming pared 0 bases from V and 4 bases from J, leaving 14 bases between. Per the germline V gene, CDR1 is SGDLS and CDR2 is YYNGEE. CDR3 sequence: CASSVASGAWGNTIYF. As DNA, the CDR3 is TGTGCCAGCAGCGTAGCGTCCGGGGCCTGGGGAAACACCATATATTTT.

As to this clone: Other DNA sequences in the same sample also yield this CDR3. The chain employs TRBV5-1 and TRBJ1-1, with 7 bases that match TRBD1. This CDR3 is 14 amino acids long. The V segment lost 3 bases and the J segment 1 base; nucleotides outside the gene matches: 3. Per germline, CDR1 SGHRS and CDR2 YFSETQ. The CDR3 region has the DNA TGCGCCAGCAGCTCAGGGGGAGGGAACACTGAAGCTTTCTTT. It translates to CASSSGGGNTEAFF.